Sequencing of this T cell receptor (beta chain) was carried out in a study of T cell repertoires in cytomegalovirus infection. On the study more broadly: TCR beta signatures that were public indicated CMV infection and matching HLA type.

In regard to this clonotype: The antigen remains unidentified.

The germline CDR1 and CDR2 sequences are ENHRY and SYGVKD. V trimming: 9 bases; J trimming: 2 bases; junction bases outside the gene matches: 12. The CDR3 is 16 amino acids. TCRdb reprocessed the reads with MiXCR, giving one entry per CDR3 protein. The sample includes some 800,000 distinct CDR3 sequences, around a third seen only once; the top ten take 9.5% to 15%. The TCR comes from a human donor in good health (CMV status not recorded). Some clones in this sample may be carry-over from other donors' samples. The chain employs TRBV10-3 and TRBJ2-1; 8 bases agree with TRBD2. Sequenced here: cultured CD8+ T cells from PBMCs, sampled from culture after CMV antigen stimulation. CDR3 bases: TGTGCCATTACTGGCGGGACTAGGAGCCCCTACAATGAGCAGTTCTTC. Its protein product is CAITGGTRSPYNEQFF.